These 31 T cell receptor beta chains share one sample of origin, sequenced in a study of cytomegalovirus exposure and HLA in healthy donors. Sequenced by immunoSEQ multiplex PCR; TCRdb stores in-frame clones only, minus some. The data contain tens of thousands of clones, approximately 94% of them singletons. Sequencing was done on a sample of PBMCs. The receptors were gathered from a woman younger than 35 in good health and CMV-seropositive.

V gene TRBV5-1 combines with J gene TRBJ1-5; weak D call: TRBD1 (5 bases). Per the germline V gene, CDR1 is SGHRS and CDR2 is YFSETQ. CDR3 length equals 13 residues. The V end lost 5 bases, the J end lost 7 bases, and 13 bases lay between the germline ends. This CDR3 reads CASSGEGSQPQHF. The CDR3 DNA reads as TGCGCCAGCAGTGGGGAGGGGAGCCAGCCCCAGCATTTT.

The rearrangement links TRBV10-3 to TRBJ1-3, with TRBD1 matching 9 bases. Unmatched junction bases numbered 7, after V lost 2 bases and J lost 2 bases. CDR1 is ENHRY and CDR2 is SYGVKD in the germline V gene. This CDR3 contains 17 residues. The CDR3 protein is CAISEGLGQGAGNTIYF. The CDR3 DNA reads TGTGCCATCAGTGAGGGGCTGGGACAGGGCGCTGGAAACACCATATATTTT.

The V call is TRBV6-5, the J call TRBJ2-3; D gene ambiguous. Per germline, CDR1 MNHEY and CDR2 SVGAGI. The CDR3 contains 14 residues. V gave up 5 bases and J gave up 4 bases, with 13 bases separating them. Here the CDR3 DNA reads TGTGCCAGCAGTCTAGGTGTGGTGCCAGATACGCAGTATTTT. It yields the protein CASSLGVVPDTQYF.

V usage is TRBV6-5 and J usage is TRBJ2-7; the D gene is possibly TRBD1 (5 bases). Germline loops: CDR1 MNHEY, CDR2 SVGAGI. This CDR3 spans 14 amino acids. Deletions cut 0 bases from V and 3 bases from J, with 9 bases between. The CDR3 here is CASSYSAQGYEQYF. DNA for the CDR3: TGTGCCAGCAGTTACTCGGCCCAGGGCTACGAGCAGTACTTC.

The rearrangement joins TRBV6-5 to TRBJ2-3, with D unresolved. The CDR3 extends over 16 amino acids. V lost 0 bases, J lost 2 bases, and 12 bases lay in between. Germline CDR1 reads MNHEY; CDR2 reads SVGAGI. Written as DNA, the CDR3 is TGTGCCAGCAGTTACTCGAGGCCTAGATCCACAGATACGCAGTATTTT. Its translation: CASSYSRPRSTDTQYF.

This chain connects TRBV2 to TRBJ1-1; perhaps TRBD1 as D (5 bases). Per the germline V gene, CDR1 is SNHLY and CDR2 is FYNNEI. The CDR3 length is 15 residues. V lost 7 bases to trimming and J lost 1 base, with 16 bases between them. This chain's CDR3 is CASKSSDRSNTEAFF. DNA for the CDR3: TGTGCCAGCAAAAGCTCAGACAGATCGAACACTGAAGCTTTCTTT.

This clone has just one count. V and J are TRBV6-5 and TRBJ1-1, with TRBD1 matching 10 bases. Germline V gives CDR1 MNHEY, CDR2 SVGAGI. The CDR3 covers 14 residues. V shed 5 bases and J 3 bases; nucleotides not matched to a gene: 3. This chain's CDR3 is CASSLGQGYTEAFF. The CDR3 DNA reads as TGTGCCAGCAGTCTGGGACAGGGGTACACTGAAGCTTTCTTT.

This chain links TRBV5-1 with TRBJ2-5; a possible D gene is TRBD1 (6 bases). The germline V gene encodes CDR1 SGHRS and CDR2 YFSETQ. Trimming took 2 bases from V and 2 from J, leaving 7 bases between them. The CDR3 covers 13 residues. CDR3 region: CASSFGQQETQYF. In nucleotides, the CDR3 is TGCGCCAGCAGCTTCGGACAGCAAGAGACCCAGTACTTC.

V gene TRBV5-4 combines with J gene TRBJ2-3; D gene ambiguous. V lost 5 bases and J lost 1, with 11 bases in between. Per the germline V gene, CDR1 is SGHNT and CDR2 is YYREEE (reference sequence). The CDR3 contains 14 residues. CDR3 bases: TGTGCCAGCAGACCCAACCCAGGCACAGATACGCAGTATTTT. This codes for CASRPNPGTDTQYF. Complete variable domain (other parts from reference TRBV5-4 and TRBJ2-3): ETGVTQSPTHLIKTRGQQVTLRCSSQSGHNTVSWYQQALGQGPQFIFQYYREEENGRGNFPPRFSGLQFPNYSSELNVNALELDDSALYLCASRPNPGTDTQYFGPGTRLTVL.

The V call is TRBV11-2, the J call TRBJ1-5; no clear D gene. The CDR3 consists of 13 residues. Germline CDR1 is SGHAT and CDR2 is FQNNGV. V dropped 3 bases and J dropped 6 bases, with 9 bases sitting between them. CDR3: CASSLGLAQPQHF. CDR3 coding DNA: TGTGCCAGCAGCTTGGGCCTTGCTCAGCCCCAGCATTTT.

The chain is built from TRBV27 and TRBJ2-3; maybe TRBD2 (6 bases). Germline CDR1 reads MNHEY; CDR2 reads SMNVEV (reference sequence). The CDR3 has 15 amino acids. V lost 5 bases and J lost 6, with 18 bases in between. CDR3 loop: CASSGGGGSWDTQYF. CDR3 sequence (DNA): TGTGCCAGCAGTGGGGGTGGAGGGTCATGGGATACGCAGTATTTT.

V and J are TRBV9 and TRBJ2-5, with 9 bases lining up with TRBD2. Germline values: CDR1 SGDLS, CDR2 YYNGEE. Trimming took 3 bases from V and 5 from J; bases not matched to a gene: 17. The CDR3 consists of 18 residues. CDR3 nucleotide sequence: TGTGCCAGCAGCGAGGATTCTCGTGGCGGGGGGGCCGGGGAGACCCAGTACTTC. Protein sequence: CASSEDSRGGGAGETQYF.

This clone occurred once. The CDR3 DNA sequence: TGTGCCAGTAGCCCTGGACAGGGAAGCTCCTACGAGCAGTACTTC. It yields the protein CASSPGQGSSYEQYF. This sequence joins TRBV19 and TRBJ2-7, with TRBD1 matching over 8 bases. Losses at the gene ends were 6 bases for V and 0 bases for J; bases not matched to a gene: 7. Germline-derived CDR1 and CDR2 are LNHDA and SQIVND (reference sequence). This CDR3 region has 15 residues.

The chain combines TRBV27 with TRBJ2-7, with D perhaps TRBD1 (5 bases). Germline V gives CDR1 MNHEY, CDR2 SMNVEV (reference sequence). The CDR3 consists of 11 residues. Between the trimmed V and J ends, which lost 4 bases and 5 bases, there was a span of 6 bases. Here the CDR3 reads CASSSGNEQYF. Written as DNA, the CDR3 is TGTGCCAGCAGTTCAGGGAACGAGCAGTACTTC.

J is TRBJ2-7 and V is TRBV15; no clear D. The V gene lost 0 bases and the J gene lost 1 base, with 4 bases spanning the gap. The germline CDR1 and CDR2 sequences are LNHNV and YYDKDF (reference sequence). The length of the CDR3 is 13 residues. CDR3 sequence (DNA): TGTGCCACCAGCAGAGATAAATCCTACGAGCAGTACTTC. It is translated as CATSRDKSYEQYF.

This clone is a singleton in its sample. One end of the junction fails to match germline, which may point to a read error. The rearrangement uses TRBV7-7 and TRBJ2-1; TRBD2 matches at 11 bases. Germline V CDR1 and CDR2: SSHAT, FNYEAQ (reference sequence). CDR3 length: 15 residues. The CDR3 loop is CASSSGTSGTNEQFF. In nucleotides, the CDR3 is TGTGCTAGCAGCTCAGGGACTAGCGGTACCAATGAGCAGTTCTTC.

V usage is TRBV6-1 and J usage is TRBJ2-5; 9 bases line up with TRBD2. The CDR3 extends over 13 amino acids. Germline V lookup: CDR1 MNHNS, CDR2 SASEGT. With 8 bases clipped from V and 8 bases from J, the junction kept 9 bases outside the gene matches. CDR3 DNA sequence: TGTGCCAGCGGGGGCCTAGCGGGGCCAACCCAGTACTTC. Translated: CASGGLAGPTQYF.

The genes are TRBV19 and TRBJ1-4; D is perhaps TRBD1 (6 bases). Trimming removed 5 bases at V and 7 bases at J, with 17 bases between. The V gene's germline CDR1 is LNHDA and CDR2 SQIVND (reference sequence). This CDR3 comprises 15 residues. CDR3 loop: CASSAPGEFGEKLFF. The CDR3 DNA follows: TGTGCCAGTAGTGCGCCAGGGGAATTCGGTGAAAAACTGTTTTTT.

The V and J genes are TRBV7-3 and TRBJ2-2; D is possibly TRBD2 (5 bases). Germline V lookup: CDR1 SGHTA, CDR2 FQGTGA. Trimming removed 4 bases from V and 1 base from J, with 10 bases in between. CDR3 size: 15 residues. CDR3 coding DNA: TGTGCCAGCAGCTCTGACGGGATGAACACCGGGGAGCTGTTTTTT. It codes for CASSSDGMNTGELFF.

The V call is TRBV4-3, the J call TRBJ1-5; 12 bases fit TRBD1. V shed 4 bases, J shed 7 bases, and the junction held 8 bases outside the gene matches. This CDR3 contains 16 residues. Looked up from germline, CDR1 is LGHNA and CDR2 is YSLEER. In DNA form, the CDR3 reads TGCGCCAGCAGCCTGAACACCGGGACAGGGGGCCAGCCCCAGCATTTT. The encoded protein is CASSLNTGTGGQPQHF.

This clone is a singleton in its sample. The rearrangement uses TRBV4-1 and TRBJ1-4; 7 nucleotides match TRBD1. V lost 1 base and J lost 8; bases outside the gene matches: 1. The CDR3 loop spans 13 amino acids. Germline values: CDR1 MGHRA, CDR2 YSYEKL. CDR3 amino acids: CASSQVRGEKLFF. Written as DNA, the CDR3 is TGCGCCAGCAGCCAAGTCAGGGGGGAAAAACTGTTTTTT.

The gene calls are TRBV27 and TRBJ1-6; D not resolved. The V gene's germline CDR1 is MNHEY and CDR2 SMNVEV (reference sequence). V lost 2 bases, J lost 5 bases, and 7 bases lay in between. This CDR3 has 14 residues. CDR3 loop: CASSLAQNNSPLHF. The CDR3 DNA reads as TGTGCCAGCAGTTTAGCTCAGAATAATTCACCCCTCCACTTT.

This clone was observed a single time. The chain links TRBV4-1 to TRBJ2-7, with D possibly TRBD1 on 5 matching bases. Trimming cost V 1 base and J 2 bases, with 12 bases left between them. The CDR3 sequence is 15 residues long. In germline, CDR1 is MGHRA, CDR2 YSYEKL. CDR3 nucleotide sequence: TGCGCCAGCAGCCAAGTTTCTGCAGGGACCTACGAGCAGTACTTC. Translated, it gives CASSQVSAGTYEQYF.

The V and J genes are TRBV19 and TRBJ2-3; the D gene is possibly TRBD2 (6 bases). This CDR3 is 15 amino acids long. V dropped 3 bases and J dropped 2 bases, with 12 bases sitting between them. Germline loops: CDR1 LNHDA, CDR2 SQIVND (reference sequence). DNA for the CDR3: TGTGCCAGTAGTATTGGAGGGCCCCTCACAGATACGCAGTATTTT. Encoded protein: CASSIGGPLTDTQYF.

V usage is TRBV4-1 and J usage is TRBJ1-1; weak D call: TRBD1 (6 bases). Germline V gene data show CDR1 as MGHRA and CDR2 as YSYEKL. This CDR3 is 16 amino acids long. V lost 0 bases to trimming and J lost 0 bases, with 11 bases between them. The CDR3 region has the DNA TGCGCCAGCAGCCAAGATACAGGGAGGGTGAACACTGAAGCTTTCTTT. This translates into CASSQDTGRVNTEAFF.

The CDR3 protein is CASSLGTGVRGYTF. The CDR3 nucleotides read TGCGCCAGCAGCTTGGGGACAGGGGTGCGTGGCTACACCTTC. The chain uses TRBV5-1 and TRBJ1-2; 9 bases map to TRBD1. This CDR3 is 14 amino acids long. CDR1 is SGHRS, CDR2 YFSETQ, per germline. V trimming: 0 bases; J trimming: 7 bases; junction bases outside the gene matches: 4. Full variable domain (outside the CDR3, taken from reference TRBV5-1 and TRBJ1-2): KAGVTQTPRYLIKTRGQQVTLSCSPISGHRSVSWYQQTPGQGLQFLFEYFSETQRNKGNFPGRFSGRQFSNSRSEMNVSTLELGDSALYLCASSLGTGVRGYTFGSGTRLTVV.

The J gene is TRBJ2-3, the V gene TRBV6-1, with 9 bases fitting TRBD1. The CDR3 is made up of 15 amino acids. J gave up 1 base and V 3 bases, and 2 bases lay outside the gene matches. Per germline, CDR1 MNHNS and CDR2 SASEGT. The CDR3 DNA sequence: TGTGCCAGCAGTGATCGACAGGGGGGCACAGATACGCAGTATTTT. This encodes CASSDRQGGTDTQYF.

The rearrangement links TRBV6-1 to TRBJ2-4, with D hard to call. Germline CDR1 and CDR2: MNHNS and SASEGT. With 1 base removed from V and 8 bases from J, the gap between germline ends came to 12 bases. The CDR3 has 14 amino acids. The CDR3 spells CASSEGLEEYIQYF. CDR3 DNA sequence: TGTGCCAGCAGTGAAGGGCTAGAGGAGTACATTCAGTACTTC.

The V and J genes are TRBV4-1 and TRBJ1-2; 8 nucleotides agree with TRBD1. The CDR3 extends over 16 amino acids. The germline CDR1 and CDR2 sequences are MGHRA and YSYEKL. With V trimmed by 4 bases and J by 5 bases, 12 bases remained unmatched. CDR3 DNA: TGCGCCAGCAGCCTAAGATTTGGACAGGGAGATTATGGCTACACCTTC. This translates into CASSLRFGQGDYGYTF.

The J gene is TRBJ2-7, the V gene TRBV9; D is perhaps TRBD1 (5 bases). With 3 bases removed from V and 5 bases from J, the gap between germline ends came to 21 bases. This CDR3 spans 16 amino acids. CDR1 SGDLS and CDR2 YYNGEE come from the germline V gene. The CDR3 here is CASSAPMAGLFDEQYF. The CDR3 nucleotides read TGTGCCAGCAGCGCCCCGATGGCAGGGCTTTTTGACGAGCAGTACTTC.

The V gene is TRBV27, the J gene TRBJ2-3, with TRBD2 matching 9 bases. V lost 2 bases and J lost 5; bases outside the gene matches: 5. This CDR3 is 15 amino acids long. Germline values: CDR1 MNHEY, CDR2 SMNVEV (reference sequence). As DNA, the CDR3 is TGTGCCAGCAGTTTAGGCGGGAGGGCCAGAGATACGCAGTATTTT. This codes for CASSLGGRARDTQYF.